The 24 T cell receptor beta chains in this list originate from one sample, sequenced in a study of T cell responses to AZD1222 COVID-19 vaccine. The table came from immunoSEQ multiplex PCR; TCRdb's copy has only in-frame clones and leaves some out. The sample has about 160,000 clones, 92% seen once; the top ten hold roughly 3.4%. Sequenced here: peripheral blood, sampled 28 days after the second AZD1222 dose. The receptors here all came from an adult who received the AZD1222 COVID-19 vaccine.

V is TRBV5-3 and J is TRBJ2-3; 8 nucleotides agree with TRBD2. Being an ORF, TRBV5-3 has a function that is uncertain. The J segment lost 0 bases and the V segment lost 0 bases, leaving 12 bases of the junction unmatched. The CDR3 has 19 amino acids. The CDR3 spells CARSLVGTIAGLSTDTQYF. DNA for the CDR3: TGTGCCAGAAGCTTGGTGGGCACTATAGCGGGGCTAAGCACAGATACGCAGTATTTT.

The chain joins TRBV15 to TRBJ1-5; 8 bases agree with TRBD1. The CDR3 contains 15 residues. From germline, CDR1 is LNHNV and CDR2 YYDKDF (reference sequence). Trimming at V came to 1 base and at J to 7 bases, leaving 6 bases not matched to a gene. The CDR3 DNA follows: TGTGCCACCAGCAGAGCCGTACAGGGGGACCAGCCCCAGCATTTT. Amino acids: CATSRAVQGDQPQHF.

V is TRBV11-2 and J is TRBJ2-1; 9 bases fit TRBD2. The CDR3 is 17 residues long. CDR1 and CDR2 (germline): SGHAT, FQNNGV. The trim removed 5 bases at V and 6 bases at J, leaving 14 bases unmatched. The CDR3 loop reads CASSPTITGLASNEQFF. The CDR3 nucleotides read TGTGCCAGCAGCCCTACTATAACGGGACTAGCTTCCAATGAGCAGTTCTTC.

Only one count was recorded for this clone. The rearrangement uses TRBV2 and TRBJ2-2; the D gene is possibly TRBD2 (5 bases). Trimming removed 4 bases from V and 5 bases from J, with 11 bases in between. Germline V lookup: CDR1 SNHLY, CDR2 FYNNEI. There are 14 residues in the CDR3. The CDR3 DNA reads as TGTGCCAGCAGTGCCGTCGGGGATACCGGGGAGCTGTTTTTT. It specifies CASSAVGDTGELFF.

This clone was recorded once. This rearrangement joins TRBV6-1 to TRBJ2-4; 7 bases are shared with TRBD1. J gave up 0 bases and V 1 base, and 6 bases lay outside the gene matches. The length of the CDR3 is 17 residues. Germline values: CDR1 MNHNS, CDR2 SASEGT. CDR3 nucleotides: TGTGCCAGCAGTGAAGGGGGACAGATATTAGCCAAAAACATTCAGTACTTC. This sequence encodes CASSEGGQILAKNIQYF.

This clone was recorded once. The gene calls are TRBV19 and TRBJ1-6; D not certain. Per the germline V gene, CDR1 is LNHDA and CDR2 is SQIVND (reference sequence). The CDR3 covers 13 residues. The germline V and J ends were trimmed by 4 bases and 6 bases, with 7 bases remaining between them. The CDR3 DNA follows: TGTGCCAGTAGTACAGGACTTAATTCACCCCTCCACTTT. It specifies CASSTGLNSPLHF.

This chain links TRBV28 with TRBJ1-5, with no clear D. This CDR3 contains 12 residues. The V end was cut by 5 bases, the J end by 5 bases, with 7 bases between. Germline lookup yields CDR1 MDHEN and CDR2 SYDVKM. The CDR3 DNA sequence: TGTGCCAGCAGTCCAGGAGATCAGCCCCAGCATTTT. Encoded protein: CASSPGDQPQHF.

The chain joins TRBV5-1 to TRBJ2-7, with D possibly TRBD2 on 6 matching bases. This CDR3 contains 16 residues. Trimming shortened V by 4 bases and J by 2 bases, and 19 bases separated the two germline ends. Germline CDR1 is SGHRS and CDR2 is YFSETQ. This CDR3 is CASSHSTGTLAYEQYF. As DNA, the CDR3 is TGCGCCAGCAGCCATTCCACCGGGACTCTAGCCTACGAGCAGTACTTC.

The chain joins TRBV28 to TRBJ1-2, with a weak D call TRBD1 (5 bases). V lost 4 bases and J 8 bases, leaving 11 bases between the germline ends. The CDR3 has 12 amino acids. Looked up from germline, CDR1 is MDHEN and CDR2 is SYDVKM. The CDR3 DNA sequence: TGTGCCAGCAGTTGGGGGACGTACGGCTACACCTTC. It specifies CASSWGTYGYTF.

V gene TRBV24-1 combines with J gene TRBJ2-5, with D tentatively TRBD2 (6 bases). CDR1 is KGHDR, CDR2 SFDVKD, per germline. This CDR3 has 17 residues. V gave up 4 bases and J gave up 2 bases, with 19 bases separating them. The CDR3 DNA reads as TGTGCCACCAGTGACCACGAGGAGGGAGGATTACAAGAGACCCAGTACTTC. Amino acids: CATSDHEEGGLQETQYF.

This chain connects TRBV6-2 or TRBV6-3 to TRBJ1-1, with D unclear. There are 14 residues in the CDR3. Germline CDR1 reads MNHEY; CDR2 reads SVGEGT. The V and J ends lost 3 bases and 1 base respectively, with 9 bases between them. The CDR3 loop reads CASSYLDGNTEAFF. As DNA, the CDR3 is TGTGCCAGCAGTTATTTGGACGGGAACACTGAAGCTTTCTTT.

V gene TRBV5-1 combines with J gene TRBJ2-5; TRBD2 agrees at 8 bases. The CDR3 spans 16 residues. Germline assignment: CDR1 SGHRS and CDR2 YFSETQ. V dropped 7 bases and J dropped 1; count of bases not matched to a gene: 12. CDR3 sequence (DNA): TGCGCCAGCCGCCAGCGGGAGAGGGGAAGCCAAGAGACCCAGTACTTC. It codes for CASRQRERGSQETQYF.

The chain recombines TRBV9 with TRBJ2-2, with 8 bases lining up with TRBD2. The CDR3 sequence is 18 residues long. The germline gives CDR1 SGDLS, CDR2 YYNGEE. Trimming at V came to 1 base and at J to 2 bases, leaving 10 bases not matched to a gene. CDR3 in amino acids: CASSVRAPGGGNTGELFF. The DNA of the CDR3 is TGTGCCAGCAGCGTACGAGCCCCGGGAGGGGGTAACACCGGGGAGCTGTTTTTT.

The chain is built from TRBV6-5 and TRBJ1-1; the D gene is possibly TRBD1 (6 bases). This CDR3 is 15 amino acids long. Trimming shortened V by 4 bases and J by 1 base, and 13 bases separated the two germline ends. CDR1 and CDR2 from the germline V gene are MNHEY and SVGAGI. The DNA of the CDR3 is TGTGCCAGCAGTTCTCAGGGGTTGTCGAACACTGAAGCTTTCTTT. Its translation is CASSSQGLSNTEAFF.

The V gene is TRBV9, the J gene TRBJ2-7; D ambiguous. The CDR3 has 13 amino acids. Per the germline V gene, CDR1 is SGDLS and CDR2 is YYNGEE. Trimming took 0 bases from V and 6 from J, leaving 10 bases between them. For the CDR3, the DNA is TGTGCCAGCAGCGTAGCCAGCTCCACCGAGCAGTACTTC. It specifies CASSVASSTEQYF. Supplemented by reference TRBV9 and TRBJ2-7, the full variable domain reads DSGVTQTPKHLITATGQRVTLRCSPRSGDLSVYWYQQSLDQGLQFLIQYYNGEERAKGNILERFSAQQFPDLHSELNLSSLELGDSALYFCASSVASSTEQYFGPGTRLTVT.

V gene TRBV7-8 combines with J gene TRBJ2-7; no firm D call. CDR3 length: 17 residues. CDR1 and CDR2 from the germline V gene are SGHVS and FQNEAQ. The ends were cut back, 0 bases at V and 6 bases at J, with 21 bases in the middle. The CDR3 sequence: CASSLAVLPQGSGEQYF. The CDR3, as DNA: TGTGCCAGCAGCTTAGCGGTTCTCCCCCAAGGCTCAGGCGAGCAGTACTTC.

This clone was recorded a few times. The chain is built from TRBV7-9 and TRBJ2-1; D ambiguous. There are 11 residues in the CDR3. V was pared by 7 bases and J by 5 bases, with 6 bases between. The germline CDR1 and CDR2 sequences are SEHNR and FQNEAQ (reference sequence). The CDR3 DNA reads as TGTGCCAGCACCCTAAACAATGAGCAGTTCTTC. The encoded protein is CASTLNNEQFF.

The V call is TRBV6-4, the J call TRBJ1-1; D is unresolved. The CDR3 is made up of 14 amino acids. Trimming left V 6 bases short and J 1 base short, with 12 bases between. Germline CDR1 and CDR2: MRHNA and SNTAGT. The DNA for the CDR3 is TGTGCCAGCAGGGTCTCGTTTGCGAACACTGAAGCTTTCTTT. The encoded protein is CASRVSFANTEAFF.

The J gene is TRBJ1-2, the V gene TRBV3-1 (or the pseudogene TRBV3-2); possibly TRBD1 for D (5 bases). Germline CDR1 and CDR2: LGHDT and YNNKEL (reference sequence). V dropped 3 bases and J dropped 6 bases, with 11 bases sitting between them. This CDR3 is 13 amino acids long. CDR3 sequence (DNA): TGTGCCAGCAGCCATAGGGACGGTGATGGCTACACCTTC. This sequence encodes CASSHRDGDGYTF.

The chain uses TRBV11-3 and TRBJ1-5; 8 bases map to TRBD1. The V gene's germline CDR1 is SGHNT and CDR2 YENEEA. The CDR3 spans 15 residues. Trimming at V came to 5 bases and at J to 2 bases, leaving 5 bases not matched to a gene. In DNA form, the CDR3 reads TGTGCCAGCAGCCCAGGACAGGGAGGCAATCAGCCCCAGCATTTT. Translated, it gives CASSPGQGGNQPQHF.

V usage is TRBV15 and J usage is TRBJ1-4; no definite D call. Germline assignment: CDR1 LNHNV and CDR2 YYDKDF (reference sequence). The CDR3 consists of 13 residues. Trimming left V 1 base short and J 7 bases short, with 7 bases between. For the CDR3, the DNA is TGTGCCACCAGCAGAGCTTTAGGTGAAAAACTGTTTTTT. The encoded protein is CATSRALGEKLFF.

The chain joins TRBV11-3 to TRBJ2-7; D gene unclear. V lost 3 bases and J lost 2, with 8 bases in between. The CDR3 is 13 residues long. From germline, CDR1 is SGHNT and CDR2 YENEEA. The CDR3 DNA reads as TGTGCCAGCAGCTTTGTTTCGCCCTACGAGCAGTACTTC. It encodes CASSFVSPYEQYF.

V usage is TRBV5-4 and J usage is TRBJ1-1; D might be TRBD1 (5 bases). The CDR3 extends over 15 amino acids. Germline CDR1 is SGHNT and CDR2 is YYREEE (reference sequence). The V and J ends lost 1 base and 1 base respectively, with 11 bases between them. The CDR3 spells CASSLLSRANTEAFF. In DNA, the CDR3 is TGTGCCAGCAGCTTGCTTAGCAGGGCGAACACTGAAGCTTTCTTT.

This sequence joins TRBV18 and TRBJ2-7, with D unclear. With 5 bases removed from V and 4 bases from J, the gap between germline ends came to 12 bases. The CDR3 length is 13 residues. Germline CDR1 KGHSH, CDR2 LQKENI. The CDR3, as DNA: TGTGCCAGCTCAGCCCTAGGTTCTTACGAGCAGTACTTC. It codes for CASSALGSYEQYF.